The entry that follows covers one T cell receptor beta chain sequence. Each CDR3 protein gets one entry after TCRdb re-called the PCR reads with MiXCR. The sample has 11,000 or so distinct CDR3 sequences; 53% are singletons. This sample stems from a study of CD4 and CD8 cells across lung adenocarcinoma regions. Samples came from patients with localized non-small cell lung adenocarcinoma. The CDR3 runs 15 residues. From germline, CDR1 is MNHNS and CDR2 SASEGT. J lost 4 bases, V lost 4 bases, and 9 bases had no gene match. The sample comprised CD8+ T cells from the center of a lung tumor. The receptor was derived from a female donor with lung adenocarcinoma. The CD4 and CD8 labels of this study may be unreliable. The chain combines TRBV6-1 with TRBJ2-5, with TRBD2 matching over 7 bases. CDR3 sequence (DNA): TGTGCCAGCAGTGTGGTCTGGGGGGGGGGAGAGACCCAGTACTTC. As protein: CASSVVWGGGETQYF.